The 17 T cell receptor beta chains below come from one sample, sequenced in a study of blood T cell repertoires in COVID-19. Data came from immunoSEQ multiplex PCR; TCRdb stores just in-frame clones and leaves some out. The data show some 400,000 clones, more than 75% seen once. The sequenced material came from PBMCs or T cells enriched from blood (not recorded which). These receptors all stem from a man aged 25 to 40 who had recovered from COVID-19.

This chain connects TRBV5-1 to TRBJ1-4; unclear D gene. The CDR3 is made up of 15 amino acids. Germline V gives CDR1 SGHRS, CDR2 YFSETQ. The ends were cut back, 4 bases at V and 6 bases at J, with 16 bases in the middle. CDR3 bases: TGCGCCAGCAGCAACGGCGGAAGGAGTGATGAAAAACTGTTTTTT. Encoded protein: CASSNGGRSDEKLFF.

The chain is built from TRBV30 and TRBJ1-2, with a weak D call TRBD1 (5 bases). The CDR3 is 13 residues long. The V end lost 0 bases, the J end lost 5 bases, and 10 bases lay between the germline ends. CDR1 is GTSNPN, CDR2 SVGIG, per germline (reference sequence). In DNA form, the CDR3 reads TGTGCCTGGAGTGTGTCCGGGGGATATGGCTACACCTTC. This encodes CAWSVSGGYGYTF.

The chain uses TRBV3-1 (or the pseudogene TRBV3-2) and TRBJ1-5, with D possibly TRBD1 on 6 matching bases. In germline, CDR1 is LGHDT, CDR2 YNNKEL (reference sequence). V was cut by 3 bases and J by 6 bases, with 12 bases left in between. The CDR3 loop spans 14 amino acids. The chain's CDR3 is CASSHNREVQPQHF. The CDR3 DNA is TGTGCCAGCAGCCATAACAGGGAAGTTCAGCCCCAGCATTTT.

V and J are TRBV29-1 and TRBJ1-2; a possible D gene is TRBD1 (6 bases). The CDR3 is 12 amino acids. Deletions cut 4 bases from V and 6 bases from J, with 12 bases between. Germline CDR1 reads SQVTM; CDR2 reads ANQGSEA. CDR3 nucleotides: TGCAGCGTTGTTAGAGGACAGAATGGCTACACCTTC. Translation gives CSVVRGQNGYTF.

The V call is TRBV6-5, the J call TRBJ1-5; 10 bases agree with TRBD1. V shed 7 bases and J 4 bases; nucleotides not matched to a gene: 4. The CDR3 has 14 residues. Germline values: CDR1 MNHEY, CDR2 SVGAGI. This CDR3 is CASTSGQGNQPQHF. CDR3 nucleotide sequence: TGTGCCAGCACCTCGGGACAGGGGAATCAGCCCCAGCATTTT.

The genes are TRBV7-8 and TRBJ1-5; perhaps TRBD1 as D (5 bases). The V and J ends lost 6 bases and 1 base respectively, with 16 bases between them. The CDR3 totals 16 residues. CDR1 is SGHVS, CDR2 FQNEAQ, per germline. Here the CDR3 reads CASSFTQQGSNQPQHF. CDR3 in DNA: TGTGCCAGCAGTTTTACTCAGCAGGGCAGCAATCAGCCCCAGCATTTT.

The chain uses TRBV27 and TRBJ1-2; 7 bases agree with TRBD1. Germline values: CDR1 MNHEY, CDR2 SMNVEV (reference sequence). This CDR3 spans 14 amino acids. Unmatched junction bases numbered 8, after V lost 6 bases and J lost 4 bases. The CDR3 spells CASREQGSVYGYTF. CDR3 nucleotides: TGTGCCAGCAGGGAACAGGGGTCGGTCTATGGCTACACCTTC.

CDR3 DNA sequence: TGTGCCTGGAGTGTACAGGACATCTACACTGAAGCTTTCTTT. Its translation is CAWSVQDIYTEAFF. V usage is TRBV30 and J usage is TRBJ1-1; D perhaps matches TRBD1 (5 bases). CDR1 and CDR2 (germline): GTSNPN, SVGIG (reference sequence). The CDR3 consists of 14 residues. The germline V and J ends were trimmed by 0 bases and 3 bases, with 11 bases remaining between them.

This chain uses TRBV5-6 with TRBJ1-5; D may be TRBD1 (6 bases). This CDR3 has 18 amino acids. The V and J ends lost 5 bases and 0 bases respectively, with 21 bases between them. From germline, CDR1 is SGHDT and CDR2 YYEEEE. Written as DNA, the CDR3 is TGTGCCAGCAGTAGAGTAGTGTTAGGACAGCATAGCAATCAGCCCCAGCATTTT. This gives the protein CASSRVVLGQHSNQPQHF.

The CDR3 bases are TGTGCCAGCAGCTTAGCGGGCCCCTCCTATGGCTACACCTTC. Its translation: CASSLAGPSYGYTF. The chain joins TRBV7-9 to TRBJ1-2, with D uncertain. Germline V gene lookup returns CDR1 SEHNR and CDR2 FQNEAQ (reference sequence). The CDR3 totals 14 residues. V was pared by 0 bases and J by 4 bases, with 9 bases between.

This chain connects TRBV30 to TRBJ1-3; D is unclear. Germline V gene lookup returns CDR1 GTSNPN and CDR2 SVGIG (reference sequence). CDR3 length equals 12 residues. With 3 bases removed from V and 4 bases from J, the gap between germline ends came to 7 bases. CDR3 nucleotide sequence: TGTGCCTGGAGCAGCGGCGGAAACACCATATATTTT. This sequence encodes CAWSSGGNTIYF.

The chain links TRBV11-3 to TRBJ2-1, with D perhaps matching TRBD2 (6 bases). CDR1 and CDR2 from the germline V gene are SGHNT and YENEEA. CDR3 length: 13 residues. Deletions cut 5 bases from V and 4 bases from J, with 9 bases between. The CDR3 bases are TGTGCCAGCAGCAATGGGGGGTACAATGAGCAGTTCTTC. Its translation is CASSNGGYNEQFF.

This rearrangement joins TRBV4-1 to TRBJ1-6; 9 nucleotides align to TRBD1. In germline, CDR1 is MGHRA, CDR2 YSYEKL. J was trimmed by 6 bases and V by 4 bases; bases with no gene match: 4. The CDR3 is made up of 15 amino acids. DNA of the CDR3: TGCGCCAGCAGCCTCCGGGACAGGGTTAATTCACCCCTCCACTTT. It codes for CASSLRDRVNSPLHF.

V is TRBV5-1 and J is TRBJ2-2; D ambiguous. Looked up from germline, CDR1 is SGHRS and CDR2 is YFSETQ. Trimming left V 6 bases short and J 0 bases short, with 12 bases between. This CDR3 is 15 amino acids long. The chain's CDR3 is CASKSGATNTGELFF. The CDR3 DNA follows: TGCGCCAGCAAGTCGGGTGCCACGAACACCGGGGAGCTGTTTTTT.

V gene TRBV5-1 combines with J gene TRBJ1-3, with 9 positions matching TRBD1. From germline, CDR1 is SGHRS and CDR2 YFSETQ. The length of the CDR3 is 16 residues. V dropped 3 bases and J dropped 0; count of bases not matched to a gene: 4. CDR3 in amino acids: CASSWGQGPSGNTIYF. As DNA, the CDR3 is TGCGCCAGCAGCTGGGGACAGGGACCCTCTGGAAACACCATATATTTT. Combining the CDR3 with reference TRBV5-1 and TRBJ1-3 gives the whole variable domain KAGVTQTPRYLIKTRGQQVTLSCSPISGHRSVSWYQQTPGQGLQFLFEYFSETQRNKGNFPGRFSGRQFSNSRSEMNVSTLELGDSALYLCASSWGQGPSGNTIYFGEGSWLTVV.

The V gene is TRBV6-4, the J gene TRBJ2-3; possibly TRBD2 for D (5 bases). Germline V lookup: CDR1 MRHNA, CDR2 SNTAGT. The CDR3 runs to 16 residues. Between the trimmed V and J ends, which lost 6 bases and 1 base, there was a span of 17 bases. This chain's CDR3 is CASSLSASGGTDTQYF. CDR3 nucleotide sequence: TGTGCCAGCAGCCTGAGTGCGAGCGGCGGCACAGATACGCAGTATTTT.

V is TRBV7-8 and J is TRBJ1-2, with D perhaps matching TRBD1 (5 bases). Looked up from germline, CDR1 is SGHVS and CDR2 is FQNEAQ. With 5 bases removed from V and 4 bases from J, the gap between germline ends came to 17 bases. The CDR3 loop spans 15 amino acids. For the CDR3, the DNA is TGTGCCAGCAGCCCGAGATCGGGGGGTGGCTATGGCTACACCTTC. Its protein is CASSPRSGGGYGYTF.